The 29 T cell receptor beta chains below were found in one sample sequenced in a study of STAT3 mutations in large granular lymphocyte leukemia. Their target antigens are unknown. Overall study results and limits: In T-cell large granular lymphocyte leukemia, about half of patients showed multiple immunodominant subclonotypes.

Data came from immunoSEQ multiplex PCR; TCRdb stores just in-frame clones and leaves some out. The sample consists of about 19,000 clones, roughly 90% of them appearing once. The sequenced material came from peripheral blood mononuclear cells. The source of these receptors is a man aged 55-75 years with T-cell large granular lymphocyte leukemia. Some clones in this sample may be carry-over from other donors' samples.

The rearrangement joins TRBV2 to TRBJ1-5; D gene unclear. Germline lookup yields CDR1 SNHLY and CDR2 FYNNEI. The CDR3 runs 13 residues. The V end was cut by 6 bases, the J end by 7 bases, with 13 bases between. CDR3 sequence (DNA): TGTGCCAGCAGGTTGATTGTCGAACAGCCCCAGCATTTT. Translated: CASRLIVEQPQHF.

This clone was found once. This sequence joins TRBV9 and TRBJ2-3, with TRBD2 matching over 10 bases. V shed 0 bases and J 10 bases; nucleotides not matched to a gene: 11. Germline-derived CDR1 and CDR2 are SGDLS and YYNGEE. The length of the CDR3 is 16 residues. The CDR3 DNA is TGTGCCAGCAGCGTAGAGGGTAGCGGGGGGCAGGCGGCGCAGTATTTT. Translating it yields CASSVEGSGGQAAQYF.

CDR3 sequence: CASSLYGRGDNEQFF. The DNA for the CDR3 is TGCGCCAGCAGCTTGTACGGGAGAGGGGACAATGAGCAGTTCTTC. V is TRBV5-1 and J is TRBJ2-1, with a weak D call TRBD2 (6 bases). CDR1 and CDR2 (germline): SGHRS, YFSETQ. Deletions cut 1 base from V and 5 bases from J, with 13 bases between. The CDR3 sequence is 15 residues long.

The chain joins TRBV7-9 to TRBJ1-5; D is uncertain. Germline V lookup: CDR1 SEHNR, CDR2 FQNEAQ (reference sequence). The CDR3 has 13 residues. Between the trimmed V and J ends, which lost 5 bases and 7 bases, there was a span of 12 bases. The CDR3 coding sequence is TGTGCCAGCAGCCCCGAGGGAGGACAGCCCCAGCATTTT. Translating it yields CASSPEGGQPQHF. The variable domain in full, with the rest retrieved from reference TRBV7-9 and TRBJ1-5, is DTGVSQNPRHKITKRGQNVTFRCDPISEHNRLYWYRQTLGQGPEFLTYFQNEAQLEKSRLLSDRFSAERPKGSFSTLEIQRTEQGDSAMYLCASSPEGGQPQHFGDGTRLSIL.

As DNA, the CDR3 is TGCGCCAGCAGCGAACGGGAGAACGAGCAGTACTTC. As protein: CASSERENEQYF. This sequence joins TRBV5-1 and TRBJ2-7, with D perhaps TRBD2 (6 bases). Germline assignment: CDR1 SGHRS and CDR2 YFSETQ. The CDR3 loop spans 12 amino acids. Trimming left V 4 bases short and J 5 bases short, with 10 bases between. The full variable domain, with the rest looked up from reference TRBV5-1 and TRBJ2-7, is KAGVTQTPRYLIKTRGQQVTLSCSPISGHRSVSWYQQTPGQGLQFLFEYFSETQRNKGNFPGRFSGRQFSNSRSEMNVSTLELGDSALYLCASSERENEQYFGPGTRLTVT.

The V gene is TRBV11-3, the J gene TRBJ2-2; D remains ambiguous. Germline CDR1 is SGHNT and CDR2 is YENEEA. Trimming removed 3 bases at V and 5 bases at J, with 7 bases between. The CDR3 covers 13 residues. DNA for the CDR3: TGTGCCAGCAGCTTTAGGGAAACCGGGGAGCTGTTTTTT. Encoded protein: CASSFRETGELFF.

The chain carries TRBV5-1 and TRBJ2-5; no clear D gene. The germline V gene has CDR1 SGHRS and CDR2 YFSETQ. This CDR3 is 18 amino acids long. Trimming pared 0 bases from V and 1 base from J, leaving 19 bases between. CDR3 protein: CASSLATQTRRIQETQYF. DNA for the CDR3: TGCGCCAGCAGCTTGGCGACTCAAACCCGACGGATCCAAGAGACCCAGTACTTC.

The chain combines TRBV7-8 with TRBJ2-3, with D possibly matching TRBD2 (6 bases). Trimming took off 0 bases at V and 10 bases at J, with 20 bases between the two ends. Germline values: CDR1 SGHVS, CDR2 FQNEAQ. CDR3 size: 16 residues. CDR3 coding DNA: TGTGCCAGCAGCTTAGCCAACGGGACTCCCCTCCCCTCGCAGTATTTT. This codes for CASSLANGTPLPSQYF.

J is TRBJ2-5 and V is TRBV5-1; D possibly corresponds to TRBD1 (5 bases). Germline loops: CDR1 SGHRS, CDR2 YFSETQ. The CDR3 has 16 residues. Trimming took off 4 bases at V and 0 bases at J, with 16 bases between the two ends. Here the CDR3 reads CASSLDAHRYQETQYF. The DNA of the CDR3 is TGCGCCAGCAGCCTGGATGCCCACAGGTACCAAGAGACCCAGTACTTC.

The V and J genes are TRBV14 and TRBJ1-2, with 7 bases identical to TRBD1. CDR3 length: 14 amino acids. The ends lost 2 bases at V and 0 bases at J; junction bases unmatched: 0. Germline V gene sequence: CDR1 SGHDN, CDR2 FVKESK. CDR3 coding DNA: TGTGCCAGCAGCCAACAGGGGGCTAACTATGGCTACACCTTC. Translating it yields CASSQQGANYGYTF.

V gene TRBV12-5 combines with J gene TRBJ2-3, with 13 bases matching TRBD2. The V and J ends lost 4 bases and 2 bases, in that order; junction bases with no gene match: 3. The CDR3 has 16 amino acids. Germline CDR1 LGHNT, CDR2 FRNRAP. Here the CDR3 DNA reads TGTGCTAGTGGTTGGGGACTAGCGGGATCCACAGATACGCAGTATTTT. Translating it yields CASGWGLAGSTDTQYF.

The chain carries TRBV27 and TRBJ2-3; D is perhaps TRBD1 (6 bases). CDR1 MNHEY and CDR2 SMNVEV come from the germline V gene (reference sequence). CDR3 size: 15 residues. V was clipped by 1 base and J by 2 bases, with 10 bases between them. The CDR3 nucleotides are TGTGCCAGCAGTTTATTGGACAGACTCACAGATACGCAGTATTTT. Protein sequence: CASSLLDRLTDTQYF.

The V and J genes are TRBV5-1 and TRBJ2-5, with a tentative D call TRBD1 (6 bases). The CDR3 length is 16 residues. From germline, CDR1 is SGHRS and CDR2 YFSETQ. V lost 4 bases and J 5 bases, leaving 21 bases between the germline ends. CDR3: CASSVRVAGQGETQYF. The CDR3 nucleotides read TGCGCCAGCAGCGTTAGGGTAGCCGGGCAGGGGGAGACCCAGTACTTC.

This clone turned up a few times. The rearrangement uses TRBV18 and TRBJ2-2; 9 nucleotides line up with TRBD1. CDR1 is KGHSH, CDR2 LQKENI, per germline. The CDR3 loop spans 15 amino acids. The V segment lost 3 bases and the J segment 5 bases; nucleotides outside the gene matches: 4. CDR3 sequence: CASSPGQGGTGELFF. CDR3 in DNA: TGTGCCAGCTCACCGGGACAGGGAGGTACCGGGGAGCTGTTTTTT.

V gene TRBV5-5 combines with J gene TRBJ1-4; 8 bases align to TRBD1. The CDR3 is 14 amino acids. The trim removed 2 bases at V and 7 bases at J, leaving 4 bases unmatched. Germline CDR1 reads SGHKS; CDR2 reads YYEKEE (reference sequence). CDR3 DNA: TGTGCCAGCAGCTTCCAGGGGGCAGGTGAAAAACTGTTTTTT. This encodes CASSFQGAGEKLFF. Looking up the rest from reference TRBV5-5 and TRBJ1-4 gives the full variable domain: DAGVTQSPTHLIKTRGQQVTLRCSPISGHKSVSWYQQVLGQGPQFIFQYYEKEERGRGNFPDRFSARQFPNYSSELNVNALLLGDSALYLCASSFQGAGEKLFFGSGTQLSVL.

The CDR3 DNA sequence: TGCGCCAGCAGCCAGGCGGGGACAGGGGGATTTACGCAGTATTTT. Amino acids: CASSQAGTGGFTQYF. The gene calls are TRBV4-3 and TRBJ2-3; 11 nucleotides line up with TRBD1. Germline V gene sequence: CDR1 LGHNA, CDR2 YSLEER. The CDR3 runs 15 residues. J gave up 8 bases and V 3 bases, and 7 bases lay outside the gene matches.

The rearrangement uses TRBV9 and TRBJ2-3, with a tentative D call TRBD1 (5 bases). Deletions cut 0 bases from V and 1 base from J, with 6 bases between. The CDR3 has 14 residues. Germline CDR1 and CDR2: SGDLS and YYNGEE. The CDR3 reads CASSVGQRTDTQYF. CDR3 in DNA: TGTGCCAGCAGCGTAGGACAGCGCACAGATACGCAGTATTTT.

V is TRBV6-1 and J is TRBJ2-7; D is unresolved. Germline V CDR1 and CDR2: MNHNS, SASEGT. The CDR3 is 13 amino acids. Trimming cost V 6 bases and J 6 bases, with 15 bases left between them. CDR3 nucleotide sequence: TGTGCCAGCAGGAGTTCCTTTCTCGGCGAGCAGTACTTC. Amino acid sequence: CASRSSFLGEQYF.

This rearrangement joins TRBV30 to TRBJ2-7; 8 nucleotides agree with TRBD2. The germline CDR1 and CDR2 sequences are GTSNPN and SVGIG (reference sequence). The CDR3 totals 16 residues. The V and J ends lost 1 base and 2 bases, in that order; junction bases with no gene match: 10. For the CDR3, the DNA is TGTGCCTGGAGTGCGGGGGGGCCCCCGCCTCCCTACGAGCAGTACTTC. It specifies CAWSAGGPPPPYEQYF.

CDR3 sequence reads: CASSPRGQGATDTQYF. In nucleotides, the CDR3 is TGTGCCAGCAGCCCCCGCGGACAGGGGGCTACAGATACGCAGTATTTT. The chain combines TRBV7-2 with TRBJ2-3, with 11 nucleotides matching TRBD1. This CDR3 comprises 16 residues. Trimming cost V 5 bases and J 3 bases; bases outside gene matches: 7. Germline CDR1 and CDR2: SGHTA and FQGNSA.

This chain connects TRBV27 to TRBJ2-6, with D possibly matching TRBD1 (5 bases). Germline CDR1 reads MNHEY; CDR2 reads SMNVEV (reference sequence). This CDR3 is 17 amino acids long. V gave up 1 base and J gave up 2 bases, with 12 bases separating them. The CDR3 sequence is CASSLWGRAAGANVLTF. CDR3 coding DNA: TGTGCCAGCAGTTTATGGGGCAGGGCCGCTGGGGCCAACGTCCTGACTTTC.

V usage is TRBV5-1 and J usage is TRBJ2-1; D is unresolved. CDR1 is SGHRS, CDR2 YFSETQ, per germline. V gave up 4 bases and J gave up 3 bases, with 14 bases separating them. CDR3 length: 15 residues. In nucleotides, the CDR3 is TGCGCCAGCAGCCTGGGGTATGGTGGCTACAATGAGCAGTTCTTC. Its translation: CASSLGYGGYNEQFF.

The DNA of the CDR3 is TGTGCCAGCTCACCGGGGAGCCAAGAGACCCAGTACTTC. This encodes CASSPGSQETQYF. This sequence joins TRBV18 and TRBJ2-5; D is possibly TRBD2 (5 bases). The germline V gene has CDR1 KGHSH and CDR2 LQKENI. The ends were cut back, 3 bases at V and 1 base at J, with 6 bases in the middle. CDR3 size: 13 residues.

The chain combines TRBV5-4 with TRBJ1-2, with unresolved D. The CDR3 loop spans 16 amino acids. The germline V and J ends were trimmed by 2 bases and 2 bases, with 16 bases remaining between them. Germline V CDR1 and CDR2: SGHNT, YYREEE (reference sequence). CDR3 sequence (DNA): TGTGCCAGCAGCTTACAAGGATCTAAGAGAAACTATGGCTACACCTTC. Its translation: CASSLQGSKRNYGYTF. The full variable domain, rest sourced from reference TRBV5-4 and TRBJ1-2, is ETGVTQSPTHLIKTRGQQVTLRCSSQSGHNTVSWYQQALGQGPQFIFQYYREEENGRGNFPPRFSGLQFPNYSSELNVNALELDDSALYLCASSLQGSKRNYGYTFGSGTRLTVV.

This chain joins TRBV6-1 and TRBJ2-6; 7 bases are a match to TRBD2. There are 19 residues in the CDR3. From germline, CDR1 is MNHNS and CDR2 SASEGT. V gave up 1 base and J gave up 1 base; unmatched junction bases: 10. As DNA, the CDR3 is TGTGCCAGCAGTGAAGTCGGGGGAGGGCGGATATCTGGGGCCAACGTCCTGACTTTC. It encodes CASSEVGGGRISGANVLTF.

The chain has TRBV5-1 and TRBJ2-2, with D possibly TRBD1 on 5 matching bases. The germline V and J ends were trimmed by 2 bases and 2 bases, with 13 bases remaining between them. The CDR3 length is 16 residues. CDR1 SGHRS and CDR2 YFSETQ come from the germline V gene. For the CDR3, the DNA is TGCGCCAGCAGCTTATTGCGGCAGGGTAACACCGGGGAGCTGTTTTTT. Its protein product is CASSLLRQGNTGELFF.

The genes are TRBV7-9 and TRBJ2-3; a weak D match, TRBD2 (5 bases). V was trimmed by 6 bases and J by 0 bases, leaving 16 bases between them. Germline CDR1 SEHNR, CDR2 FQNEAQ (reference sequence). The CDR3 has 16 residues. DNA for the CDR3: TGTGCCAGCAGGCCCCCCCGCGGGTCTAGCACAGATACGCAGTATTTT. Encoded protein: CASRPPRGSSTDTQYF.

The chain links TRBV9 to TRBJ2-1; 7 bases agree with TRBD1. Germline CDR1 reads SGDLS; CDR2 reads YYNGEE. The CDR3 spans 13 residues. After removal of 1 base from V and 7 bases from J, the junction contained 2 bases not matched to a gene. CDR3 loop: CASSVTTGNEQFF. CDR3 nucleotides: TGTGCCAGCAGCGTAACGACAGGGAATGAGCAGTTCTTC.

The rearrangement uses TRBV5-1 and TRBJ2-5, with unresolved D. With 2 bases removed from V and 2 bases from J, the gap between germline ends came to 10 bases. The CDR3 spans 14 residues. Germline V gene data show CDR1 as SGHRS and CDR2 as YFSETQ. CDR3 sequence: CASSLQRIQETQYF. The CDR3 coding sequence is TGCGCCAGCAGCTTACAGCGAATTCAAGAGACCCAGTACTTC. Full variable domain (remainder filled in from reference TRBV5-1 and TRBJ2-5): KAGVTQTPRYLIKTRGQQVTLSCSPISGHRSVSWYQQTPGQGLQFLFEYFSETQRNKGNFPGRFSGRQFSNSRSEMNVSTLELGDSALYLCASSLQRIQETQYFGPGTRLLVL.